This entry is about one T cell receptor (beta chain). The data are from a study of T cells after yellow fever vaccination. There are 15 residues in the CDR3. Germline V gene data show CDR1 as SGHRS and CDR2 as YFSETQ. V was clipped by 1 base and J by 3 bases, with 13 bases between them. Using its own MiXCR run on the 5' RACE reads, TCRdb lists one record per CDR3 protein. This sample yields some 300,000 distinct CDR3 sequences, of which roughly 9% are seen a single time; 3% to 4% belongs to the top ten. The sequence derives from a man aged 18 to 29 who received the YFV17D yellow fever vaccine. Specimen: CD4+ T cells sorted from PBMCs, collected 5 days after the yellow fever booster vaccination. The chain joins TRBV5-1 to TRBJ1-2; perhaps TRBD1 as D (6 bases). The CDR3 DNA reads as TGCGCCAGCAGCTTGTCGGGGGCGGCGGACTATGGCTACACCTTC. Its translation: CASSLSGAADYGYTF.